The clone carrying this TCR beta chain was counted between two and nine times. Researchers used 5'RACE with constant-segment primers to make TCR alpha and TCR beta cDNA libraries that carry sample barcodes and UMIs. TCRdb redid the calling of the 5' RACE reads with MiXCR, one entry per CDR3 protein. The sample has about 400,000 distinct CDR3 sequences; 20% to 25% are singletons. These data belong to a study of T-cell memory formation after mild COVID-19. V was trimmed by 2 bases and J by 8 bases, leaving 8 bases between them. The CDR3 has 12 amino acids. Germline CDR1 reads SGHKS; CDR2 reads YYEKEE (reference sequence).

The TCR originated in an adult woman who had mild COVID-19 (a few samples of this study predate the infection). Cell type and time point are not known. The chain recombines TRBV5-5 with TRBJ2-1; the D is unclear. The sample comprised PBMCs or a T cell subset sorted from them (not recorded which). As DNA, the CDR3 is TGTGCCAGCAGCTTAGGTTGGGATGAGCAGTTCTTC. Its protein is CASSLGWDEQFF.